This T cell receptor beta chain is drawn from a study of blood T cell repertoires in COVID-19. The CDR3 contains 15 residues. V dropped 2 bases and J dropped 4; count of bases not matched to a gene: 5. Germline V gives CDR1 MRHNA, CDR2 SNTAGT. In the authors' methods: Scientists estimated how many nucleated cells there were by amplifying reference gene primers. Only in-frame clones appear in the TCRdb table, and some are missing; sequencing was by immunoSEQ multiplex PCR. The DNA gave D and trimming, while V, J and clone size come from that table. The table records around 76,000 clones, 75% to 90% of them present only once.

This chain connects TRBV6-4 to TRBJ1-2; 9 positions agree with TRBD1. The clonotype originates from a man between 60 and 75 years old with acute or convalescent COVID-19. The sequencing sample was made of peripheral blood. Written as DNA, the CDR3 is TGTGCCAGCAGTGACACCGGACAGGGGACCTATGGCTACACCTTC. Translating gives CASSDTGQGTYGYTF.